The 4 T cell receptor beta chains listed next were all sequenced from one sample in a study of cytomegalovirus exposure and HLA in healthy donors. The PCR made use of 60 Vbeta and 13 Jbeta primers. Sequencing was performed with immunoSEQ multiplex PCR; in TCRdb, only in-frame clones are kept and a portion is missing. Seen here are about 270,000 clones, more than 55% observed once, and the top ten hold 2% to 2.5%. The specimen sequenced was PBMCs. The receptors were sampled from a female donor in good health and CMV-seronegative.

CDR3 nucleotides: TGTGCCAGCTCACCAGGCCTAGCGGGAGGGGGACAAGAGACCCAGTACTTC. Its protein is CASSPGLAGGGQETQYF. V gene TRBV18 combines with J gene TRBJ2-5; TRBD2 matches 12 bases. Per germline, CDR1 KGHSH and CDR2 LQKENI. J lost 2 bases, V lost 2 bases, and 6 bases had no gene match. This CDR3 contains 17 residues.

The rearrangement uses TRBV7-2 and TRBJ2-1; 13 bases map to TRBD2. V lost 5 bases, J lost 12 bases, and 13 bases stayed unmatched. Germline V CDR1 and CDR2: SGHTA, FQGNSA. The length of the CDR3 is 16 residues. The chain's CDR3 is CASSPRTSGSTMTQFF. As DNA, the CDR3 is TGTGCCAGCAGCCCTCGGACTAGCGGGAGTACAATGACGCAGTTCTTC. Variable domain in full (rest from reference TRBV7-2 and TRBJ2-1): GAGVSQSPSNKVTEKGKDVELRCDPISGHTALYWYRQSLGQGLEFLIYFQGNSAPDKSGLPSDRFSAERTGGSVSTLTIQRTQQEDSAVYLCASSPRTSGSTMTQFFGPGTRLTVL.

The V and J genes are TRBV7-2 and TRBJ2-5; the D gene is possibly TRBD2 (6 bases). CDR3 size: 16 residues. Trimming cost V 1 base and J 5 bases, with 17 bases left between them. CDR1 and CDR2 (germline): SGHTA, FQGNSA. The CDR3 DNA reads as TGTGCCAGCAGCTTAGAGGGCAGGCCGGCGGGGGAGACCCAGTACTTC. Its protein is CASSLEGRPAGETQYF. The full variable domain, with the rest looked up from reference TRBV7-2 and TRBJ2-5, is GAGVSQSPSNKVTEKGKDVELRCDPISGHTALYWYRQSLGQGLEFLIYFQGNSAPDKSGLPSDRFSAERTGGSVSTLTIQRTQQEDSAVYLCASSLEGRPAGETQYFGPGTRLLVL.

This clone has more than one count but fewer than ten. This CDR3 is CASSLSESSYNEQFF. The CDR3 nucleotides are TGTGCCAGCAGCTTAAGTGAGAGCTCCTACAATGAGCAGTTCTTC. The rearrangement links TRBV7-9 to TRBJ2-1; D remains unclear. The CDR3 loop spans 15 amino acids. Per germline, CDR1 SEHNR and CDR2 FQNEAQ (reference sequence). Trimming shortened V by 2 bases and J by 0 bases, and 8 bases separated the two germline ends. Based on the CDR3 plus reference TRBV7-9 and TRBJ2-1, the full variable domain is DTGVSQNPRHKITKRGQNVTFRCDPISEHNRLYWYRQTLGQGPEFLTYFQNEAQLEKSRLLSDRFSAERPKGSFSTLEIQRTEQGDSAMYLCASSLSESSYNEQFFGPGTRLTVL.